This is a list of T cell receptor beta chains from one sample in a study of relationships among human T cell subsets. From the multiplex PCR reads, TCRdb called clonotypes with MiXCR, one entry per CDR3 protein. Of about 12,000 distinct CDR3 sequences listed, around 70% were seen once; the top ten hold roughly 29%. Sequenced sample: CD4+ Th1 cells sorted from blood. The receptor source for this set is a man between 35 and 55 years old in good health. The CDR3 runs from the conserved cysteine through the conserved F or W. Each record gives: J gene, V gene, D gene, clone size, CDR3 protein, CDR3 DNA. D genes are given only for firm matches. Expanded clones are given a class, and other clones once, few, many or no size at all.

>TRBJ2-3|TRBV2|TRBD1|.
CASSENRGETDTQYF
TGTGCCAGCAGTGAAAACAGGGGGGAGACAGATACGCAGTATTTT
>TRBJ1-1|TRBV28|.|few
CASSSRVWEAFF
TGTGCCAGCAGTTCTAGGGTGTGGGAAGCTTTCTTT
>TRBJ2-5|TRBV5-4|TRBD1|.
CASSYGTGLETQYF
TGTGCCAGCAGTTACGGGACAGGACTAGAGACCCAGTACTTC
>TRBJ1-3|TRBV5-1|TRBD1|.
CASSRGTGGSGNTIYF
TGCGCCAGCAGCCGGGGGACAGGGGGCTCTGGAAACACCATATATTTT
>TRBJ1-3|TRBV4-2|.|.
CASSSRMDTIYF
TGCGCCAGCAGCTCAAGGATGGACACCATATATTTT
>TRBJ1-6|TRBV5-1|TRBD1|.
CASRLRGYSPLHF
TGCGCCAGCAGACTCAGGGGGTATTCACCCCTCCACTTT
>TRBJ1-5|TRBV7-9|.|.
CASSLALNQPQHF
TGTGCCAGCAGCTTAGCCCTAAATCAGCCCCAGCATTTT
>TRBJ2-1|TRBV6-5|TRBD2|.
CASSYGGGASGSYNEQFF
TGTGCCAGCAGTTACGGGGGGGGAGCTAGCGGGAGCTACAATGAGCAGTTCTTC
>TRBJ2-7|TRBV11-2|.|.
CASSFTGEQYF
TGTGCCAGCAGCTTTACGGGGGAGCAGTACTTC
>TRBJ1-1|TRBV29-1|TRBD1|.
CSVGDREFFF
TGCAGCGTGGGAGACAGGGAGTTTTTCTTT
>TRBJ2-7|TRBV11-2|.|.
CASSLPPGEQYF
TGTGCCAGCAGCTTACCCCCGGGGGAGCAGTACTTC
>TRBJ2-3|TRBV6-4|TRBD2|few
CASRTAGGTDTQYF
TGTGCCAGCAGAACAGCGGGGGGCACAGATACGCAGTATTTT
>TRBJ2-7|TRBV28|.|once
CASSLIQGGYEQYF
TGTGCCAGCAGTTTAATTCAGGGGGGCTACGAGCAGTACTTC
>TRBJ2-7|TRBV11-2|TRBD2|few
CASSWGLAGRPSYEQYF
TGTGCCAGCAGCTGGGGACTAGCCGGTCGGCCTTCCTACGAGCAGTACTTC
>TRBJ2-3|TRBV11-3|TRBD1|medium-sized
CAIRQGSTNTQYF
TGTGCCATTCGACAGGGCAGCACAAATACGCAGTATTTT
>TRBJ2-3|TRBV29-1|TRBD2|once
CSVEGPSGGADTQYF
TGCAGCGTCGAAGGCCCTAGCGGGGGGGCAGATACGCAGTATTTT
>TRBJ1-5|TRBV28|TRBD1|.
CASSPRTGGDNQPQHF
TGTGCCAGCAGTCCCCGGACAGGGGGCGACAATCAGCCCCAGCATTTT
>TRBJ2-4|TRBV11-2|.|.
CASSLARENIQYF
TGTGCCAGCAGCTTAGCCAGGGAAAACATTCAGTACTTC
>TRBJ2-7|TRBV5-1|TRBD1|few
CASSWDRGSYEQYF
TGCGCCAGCAGTTGGGACAGGGGGAGCTACGAGCAGTACTTC
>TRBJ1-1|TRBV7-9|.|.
CASSLALGGRANTEAFF
TGTGCCAGCAGCTTAGCTCTTGGGGGCAGGGCGAACACTGAAGCTTTCTTT
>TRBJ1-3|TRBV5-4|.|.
CASSLGGNTIYF
TGCGCCAGCAGCCTGGGAGGAAACACCATATATTTT
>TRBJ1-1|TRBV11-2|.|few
CASSLAPMSNTEAFF
TGTGCCAGCAGCTTAGCCCCGATGTCGAACACTGAAGCTTTCTTT
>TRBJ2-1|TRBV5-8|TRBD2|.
CASSPAWTSRYNEQFF
TGTGCCAGCAGCCCTGCCTGGACTAGCCGATACAATGAGCAGTTCTTC
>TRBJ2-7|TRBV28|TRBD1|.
CASSSGTGAKIREYF
TGTGCCAGCAGTTCGGGGACAGGGGCAAAAATTCGGGAGTACTTC
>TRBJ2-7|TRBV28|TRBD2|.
CASLGGNEQYF
TGTGCCAGCCTCGGGGGGAACGAGCAGTACTTC
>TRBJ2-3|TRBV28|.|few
CASSLGGSTDTQYF
TGTGCCAGCAGTTTAGGCGGGAGCACAGATACGCAGTATTTT
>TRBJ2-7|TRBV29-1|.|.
CSVASGPLDEQYF
TGCAGCGTTGCATCAGGTCCTTTGGACGAGCAGTACTTC
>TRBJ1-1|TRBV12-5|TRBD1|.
CASGLDRGEVNTEAFF
TGTGCTAGTGGTTTGGACAGGGGGGAGGTGAACACTGAAGCTTTCTTT
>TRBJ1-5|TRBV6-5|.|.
CASSFSRQRNQPQHF
TGTGCCAGCAGTTTTAGTAGGCAGCGCAATCAGCCCCAGCATTTT
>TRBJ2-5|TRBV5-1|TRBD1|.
CASSSQGAQETQYF
TGCGCCAGCAGCTCACAGGGGGCGCAAGAGACCCAGTACTTC
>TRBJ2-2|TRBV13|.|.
CASSYCERTGELFF
TGTGCCAGCAGTTACTGTGAACGCACCGGGGAGCTGTTTTTT
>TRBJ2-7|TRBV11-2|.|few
CASSLGLLTYEQYF
TGTGCCAGCAGCTTAGGCCTTCTTACCTACGAGCAGTACTTC
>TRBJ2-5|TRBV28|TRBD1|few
CASSLDRGKETQYF
TGTGCCAGCAGTTTGGACAGGGGAAAAGAGACCCAGTACTTC
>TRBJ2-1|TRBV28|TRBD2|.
CASSFRASGRAGHEQFF
TGTGCCAGCAGTTTCAGGGCTAGCGGGAGGGCCGGCCATGAGCAGTTCTTC
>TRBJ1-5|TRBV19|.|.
CASGGPGRQPQHF
TGTGCCAGTGGTGGACCCGGGAGGCAGCCCCAGCATTTT
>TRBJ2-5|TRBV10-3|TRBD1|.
CAISEARTGAQETQYF
TGTGCCATCAGTGAAGCACGGACAGGGGCTCAAGAGACCCAGTACTTC
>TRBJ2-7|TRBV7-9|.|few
CASSLRSGSYEQYF
TGTGCCAGCAGCTTAAGGTCGGGGTCCTACGAGCAGTACTTC
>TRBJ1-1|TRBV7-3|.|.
CASSSGTNTEAFF
TGTGCCAGCAGCTCCGGAACGAACACTGAAGCTTTCTTT
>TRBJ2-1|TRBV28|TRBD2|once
CASSSHSGGVYNEQFF
TGTGCCAGCAGTAGCCATAGCGGGGGTGTTTACAATGAGCAGTTCTTC
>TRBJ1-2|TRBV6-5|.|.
CASRTRGTGGYGYTF
TGTGCCAGCAGGACCCGGGGAACAGGCGGCTATGGCTACACCTTC
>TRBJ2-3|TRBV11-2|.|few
CASSFRRGGDHTQYF
TGTGCCAGCAGCTTTCGCAGGGGTGGCGACCATACGCAGTATTTT
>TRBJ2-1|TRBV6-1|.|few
CASRVPRGTYNEQFF
TGTGCCAGCAGGGTTCCCAGGGGTACCTACAATGAGCAGTTCTTC
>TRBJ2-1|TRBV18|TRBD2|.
CASSPPSSGGAYEQFF
TGTGCCAGCTCACCACCGTCTAGCGGAGGGGCGTATGAGCAGTTCTTC
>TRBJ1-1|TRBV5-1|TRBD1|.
CASNDPGTGDTEAFF
TGCGCCAGCAACGATCCCGGGACAGGGGACACTGAAGCTTTCTTT
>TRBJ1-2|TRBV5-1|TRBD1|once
CASSAGQGVVRGYTF
TGCGCCAGCAGTGCTGGACAGGGGGTGGTGCGCGGCTACACCTTC
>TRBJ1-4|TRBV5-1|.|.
CASSLHGTNEKLFF
TGCGCCAGCAGCTTACACGGAACTAATGAAAAACTGTTTTTT
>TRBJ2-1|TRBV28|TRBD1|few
CASSQGGQVNHEQFF
TGTGCCAGCAGCCAAGGGGGACAGGTAAATCATGAGCAGTTCTTC
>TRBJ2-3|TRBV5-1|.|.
CASSIGRLRGGDTQYF
TGCGCCAGCAGCATCGGACGCCTGAGAGGCGGGGATACGCAGTATTTT
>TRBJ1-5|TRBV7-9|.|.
CASSRGQNNQPQHF
TGTGCCAGCAGCCGAGGACAGAACAATCAGCCCCAGCATTTT
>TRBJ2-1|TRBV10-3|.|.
CAISEEVGRTSPYNEQFF
TGTGCCATCAGTGAAGAGGTAGGAAGGACGAGCCCTTACAATGAGCAGTTCTTC
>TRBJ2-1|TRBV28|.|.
CASSLRSEQFF
TGTGCCAGCAGTTTGAGGAGCGAGCAGTTCTTC
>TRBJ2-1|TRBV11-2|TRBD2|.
CASSLGRLAGDFKMFGSFDEQFF
TGTGCCAGCAGCTTAGGGAGGCTAGCGGGAGACTTTAAAATGTTTGGCAGCTTCGATGAGCAGTTCTTC
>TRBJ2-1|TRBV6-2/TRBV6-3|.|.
CASSSRDLSWNEQFF
TGTGCCAGCAGTTCGAGGGACTTATCTTGGAATGAGCAGTTCTTC
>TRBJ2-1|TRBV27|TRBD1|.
CASRQNRGPYNEQFF
TGTGCCAGCAGACAAAACAGGGGGCCTTACAATGAGCAGTTCTTC
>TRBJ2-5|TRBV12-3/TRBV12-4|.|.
CASSLRKEFGQETQYF
TGTGCCAGCAGTTTAAGAAAGGAATTCGGGCAAGAGACCCAGTACTTC
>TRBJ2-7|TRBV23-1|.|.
CASSHPRDKWDEQYF
TGCGCCAGCAGTCACCCCCGGGACAAATGGGACGAGCAGTACTTC
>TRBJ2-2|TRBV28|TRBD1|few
CASTGTVNTGELFF
TGTGCCAGCACCGGGACAGTGAACACCGGGGAGCTGTTTTTT
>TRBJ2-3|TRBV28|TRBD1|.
CASSLLDRRVDTQYF
TGTGCCAGCAGTTTATTGGACAGGCGGGTAGATACGCAGTATTTT
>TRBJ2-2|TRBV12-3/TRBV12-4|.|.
CASSPGPGELFF
TGTGCCAGCAGTCCAGGCCCCGGGGAGCTGTTTTTT